The 6 T cell receptor beta chains presented below share a single source sample, sequenced in a study of circulating CD8 cells and anti-PD-1 response in melanoma. From live CD3+CD8+TCRalphabeta+ cells, four PD-1 and/or TIGIT subsets were sorted. The QIAseq Immune Repertoire TCR panel built the libraries from 15 ng of total RNA. TCRdb used MiXCR to reprocess the reads, holding one entry per CDR3 protein. The data hold about 500 distinct CDR3 sequences, with roughly 5.2% observed a single time. The material sequenced was CD8+ T cells from PBMCs, taken at baseline or after one month of anti-PD-1 therapy (not recorded which). These receptor sequences come from a human donor with melanoma.

Judged by abundance, this clonotype is large. This rearrangement joins TRBV5-4 to TRBJ1-2, with a possible D match to TRBD1 (6 bases). From germline, CDR1 is SGHNT and CDR2 YYREEE (reference sequence). V dropped 6 bases and J dropped 4 bases, with 13 bases sitting between them. The CDR3 covers 13 residues. This CDR3 is CASTDQGFYGYTF. The CDR3 coding sequence is TGTGCCAGCACCGATCAGGGGTTCTATGGCTACACCTTC.

This clonotype is categorized as medium-sized (0.01 to 0.1%). V is TRBV28 and J is TRBJ2-7; 10 bases are shared with TRBD2. J was trimmed by 1 base and V by 3 bases; bases with no gene match: 6. The CDR3 is 16 amino acids. Germline V CDR1 and CDR2: MDHEN, SYDVKM. Written as DNA, the CDR3 is TGTGCCAGCAGTTTCCAGACTAGCGGGCAGTCCTACGAGCAGTACTTC. It yields the protein CASSFQTSGQSYEQYF.

This clonotype is large within its sample. This chain joins TRBV7-2 and TRBJ2-1; D unresolved. Germline V lookup: CDR1 SGHTA, CDR2 FQGNSA. V was trimmed by 0 bases and J by 4 bases, leaving 10 bases between them. This CDR3 comprises 15 residues. In nucleotides, the CDR3 is TGTGCCAGCAGCTTAGCTGGGGTTAGTTACAATGAGCAGTTCTTC. It is translated as CASSLAGVSYNEQFF.

This clonotype is classed as medium-sized. This CDR3 is missing its conserved last phenylalanine or tryptophan, likely due to a read error. The gene calls are TRBV7-2 and TRBJ2-1; the D gene is possibly TRBD2 (5 bases). V lost 4 bases and J lost 3, with 13 bases in between. This CDR3 contains 15 residues. Germline V gene data show CDR1 as SGHTA and CDR2 as FQGNSA. CDR3 coding DNA: TGTGCCAGCAGCTCGTGGGCGGGCGACTACAATGAGCAGTTCCTC. Its protein is CASSSWAGDYNEQFL.

J is TRBJ2-1 and V is TRBV28; unclear D gene. The germline V gene has CDR1 MDHEN and CDR2 SYDVKM. CDR3 length: 14 residues. V was shortened by 5 bases and J by 1 base, with 9 bases between the two germline ends. The CDR3 sequence is CASSPPVSYNEQFF. CDR3 DNA: TGTGCCAGCAGTCCGCCCGTATCCTACAATGAGCAGTTCTTC.

This clonotype is labeled medium-sized. The genes are TRBV19 and TRBJ2-2; D might be TRBD1 or TRBD2, each matching 5 bases. The V and J ends lost 7 bases and 4 bases respectively, with 13 bases between them. There are 14 residues in the CDR3. Looked up from germline, CDR1 is LNHDA and CDR2 is SQIVND (reference sequence). CDR3 nucleotide sequence: TGTGCCAGTAAAAAGTCAGGGAGCACCGGGGAGCTGTTTTTT. Its translation is CASKKSGSTGELFF.